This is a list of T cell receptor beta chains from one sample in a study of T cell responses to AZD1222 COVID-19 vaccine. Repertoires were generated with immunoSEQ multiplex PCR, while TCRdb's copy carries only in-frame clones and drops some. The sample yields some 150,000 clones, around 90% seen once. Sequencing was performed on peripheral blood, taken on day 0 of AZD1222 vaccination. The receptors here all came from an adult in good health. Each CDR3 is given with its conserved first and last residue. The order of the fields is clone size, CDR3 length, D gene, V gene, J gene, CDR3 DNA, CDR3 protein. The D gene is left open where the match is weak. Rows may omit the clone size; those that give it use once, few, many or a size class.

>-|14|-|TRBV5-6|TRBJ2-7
TGTGCCAGCAGCCCGACAGCCTTCTCCTACGAGCAGTACTTC
CASSPTAFSYEQYF
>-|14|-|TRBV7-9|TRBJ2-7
TGTGCCAGCAGCAACACAGGGCGGGGCTACGAGCAGTACTTC
CASSNTGRGYEQYF
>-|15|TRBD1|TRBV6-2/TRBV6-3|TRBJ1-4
TGTGCCAGCAGTCTTCAGGGGGCCACTAATGAAAAACTGTTTTTT
CASSLQGATNEKLFF
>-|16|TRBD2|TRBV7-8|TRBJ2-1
TGTGCCAGCAGCCCACTGGCTAGCGGGCTAAACAATGAGCAGTTCTTC
CASSPLASGLNNEQFF
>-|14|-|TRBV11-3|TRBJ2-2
TGTGCCAGCAGCGGTATAAGGGGGAACGGGGAGCTGTTTTTT
CASSGIRGNGELFF
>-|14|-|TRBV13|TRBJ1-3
TGTGCCAGCAGCCGCCGGGGAGCTGGAAACACCATATATTTT
CASSRRGAGNTIYF
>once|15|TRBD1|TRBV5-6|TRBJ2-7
TGTGCCAGCAGCTTCGACAGGGGGCGTTCCTACGAGCAGTACTTC
CASSFDRGRSYEQYF
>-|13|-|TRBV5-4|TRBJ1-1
TGTGCCAGCAGCTTGCCGGGGAACACTGAAGCTTTCTTT
CASSLPGNTEAFF
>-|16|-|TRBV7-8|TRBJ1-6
TGTGCCAGCACCCCCCTAGGGGCAGGCCTTAATTCACCCCTCCACTTT
CASTPLGAGLNSPLHF
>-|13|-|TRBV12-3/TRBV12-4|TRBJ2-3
TGTGCCAGCAGTTTTAGTAGCACAGATACGCAGTATTTT
CASSFSSTDTQYF
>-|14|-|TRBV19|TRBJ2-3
TGTGCCAGTAGAGACGGGAGTCATGAAGATACGCAGTATTTT
CASRDGSHEDTQYF
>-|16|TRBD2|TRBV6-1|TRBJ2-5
TGTGCCAGCAGTGGGGTAGCGGGGGGTTCGGGAGAGACCCAGTACTTC
CASSGVAGGSGETQYF
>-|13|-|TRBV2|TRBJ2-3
TGTGCCAGCAGTGATGTGACCACAGATACGCAGTATTTT
CASSDVTTDTQYF
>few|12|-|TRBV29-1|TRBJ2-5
TGCAGCGGAGAACGGGGTGGGGAGACCCAGTACTTC
CSGERGGETQYF
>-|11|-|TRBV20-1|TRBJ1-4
TGCAGCTACAGGGTTGGTGAAAAACTGTTTTTT
CSYRVGEKLFF
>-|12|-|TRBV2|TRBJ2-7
TGTGCCAGCACCACAGACTCCTACGAGCAGTACTTC
CASTTDSYEQYF
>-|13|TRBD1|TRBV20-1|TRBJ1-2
TGCAGTGCTAGTGGATACAGGGGGTATGGCTACACCTTC
CSASGYRGYGYTF
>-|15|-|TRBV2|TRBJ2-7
TGTGCCAGCAGTGAATTAGTCCCCAATCTCAACGAGCAGTACTTC
CASSELVPNLNEQYF
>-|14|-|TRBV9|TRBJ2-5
TGTGCCAGCACCCTCGGAGCGTACCAAGAGACCCAGTACTTC
CASTLGAYQETQYF
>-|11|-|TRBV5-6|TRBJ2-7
TGTGCCAGCAGCGACTATTACGAGCAGTACTTC
CASSDYYEQYF
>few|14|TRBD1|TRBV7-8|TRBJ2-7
TGTGCCAGCAGCTTTAAGGGGGCCTCCTACGAGCAGTACTTC
CASSFKGASYEQYF
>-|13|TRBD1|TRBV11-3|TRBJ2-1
TGTGCCAGCAGCGGCAGGGGGCGGAATGAGCAGTTCTTC
CASSGRGRNEQFF
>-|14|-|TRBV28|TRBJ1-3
TGTGCCAGTTTAAGGGGTTCGAGCGGAAACACCATATATTTT
CASLRGSSGNTIYF
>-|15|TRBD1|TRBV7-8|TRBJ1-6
TGTGCCAGCAGCTTCGGGACAGTCGTCCATTCACCCCTCCACTTT
CASSFGTVVHSPLHF
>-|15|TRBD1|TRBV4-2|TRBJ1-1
TGTGCCAGCAGCCAGTTTGACAGGGGGCAAGGTGAAGCTTTCTTT
CASSQFDRGQGEAFF
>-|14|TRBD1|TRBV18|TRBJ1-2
TGTGCCAGCTTATCGACAGGGGGAGACTATGGCTACACCTTC
CASLSTGGDYGYTF
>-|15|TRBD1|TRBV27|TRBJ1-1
TGTGCCAGCAGCCGTAACCAGGGGGCGGACACTGAAGCTTTCTTT
CASSRNQGADTEAFF
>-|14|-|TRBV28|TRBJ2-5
TGTGCCAGCAGCGGTGGAGGAGTTCAAGAGACCCAGTACTTC
CASSGGGVQETQYF
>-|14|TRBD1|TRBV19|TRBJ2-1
TGTGCCAGTAGTTGGGACAGGGGTGGGAATGAGCAGTTCTTC
CASSWDRGGNEQFF
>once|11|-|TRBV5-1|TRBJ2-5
TGCGCCAGCAGCTTCCAAGAGACCCAGTACTTC
CASSFQETQYF
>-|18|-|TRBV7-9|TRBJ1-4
TGTGCCAGCAGCTTAGGAGTTCTTCGGGGTAGTGGGGTCGAAAAACTGTTTTTT
CASSLGVLRGSGVEKLFF
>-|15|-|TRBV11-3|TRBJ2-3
TGTGCCAGCAGCTTAGGTATAGGGGACACAGATACGCAGTATTTT
CASSLGIGDTDTQYF
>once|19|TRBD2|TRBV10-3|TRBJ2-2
TGTGCCACCAGATCTCGCGGGACTAGCGGGATTAGTGGCACCGGGGAGCTGTTTTTT
CATRSRGTSGISGTGELFF
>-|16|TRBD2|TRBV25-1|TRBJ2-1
TGTGCCAGCAGCTCCTGGGGGGGGGAGGTGGCAAATGAGCAGTTCTTC
CASSSWGGEVANEQFF
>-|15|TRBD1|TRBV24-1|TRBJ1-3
TGTGCCACCAGTGACACAGGGGCGGGCGGAAACACCATATATTTT
CATSDTGAGGNTIYF
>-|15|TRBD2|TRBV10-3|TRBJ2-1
TGTGCCACCTTCAGAGCGGGGGACAACTACAATGAGCAGTTCTTC
CATFRAGDNYNEQFF
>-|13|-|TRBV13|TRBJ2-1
TGTGCCAGCACCTCCACCCAGGGTAATGAGCAGTTCTTC
CASTSTQGNEQFF
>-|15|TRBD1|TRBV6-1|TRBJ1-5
TGTGCCAGCAGTGAAGACAGGGGGCGCAATCAGCCCCAGCATTTT
CASSEDRGRNQPQHF
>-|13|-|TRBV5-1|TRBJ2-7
TGCGCCAGCAGCCCCCAAAGTGGACACGAGCAGTACTTC
CASSPQSGHEQYF
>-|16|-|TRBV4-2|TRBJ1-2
TGTGCCAGCAGCCAAGTGTTCGGGGGTCCTTGGAATGGCTACACCTTC
CASSQVFGGPWNGYTF
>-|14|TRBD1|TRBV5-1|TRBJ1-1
TGCGCCAGCAGCTCTTGGGGGGACAGAACTGAAGCTTTCTTT
CASSSWGDRTEAFF
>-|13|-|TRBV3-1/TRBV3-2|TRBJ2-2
TGTGCCAGCAGCCCAAACCTCATCGGGGAGCTGTTTTTT
CASSPNLIGELFF
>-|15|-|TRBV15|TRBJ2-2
TGTGCCACCAGCGGGGACCCTGCGAACACCGGGGAGCTGTTTTTT
CATSGDPANTGELFF
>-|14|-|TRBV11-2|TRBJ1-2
TGTGCCAGCAGCTTGAACAGGGCTAACTATGGCTACACCTTC
CASSLNRANYGYTF
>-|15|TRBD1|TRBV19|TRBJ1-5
TGTGCCAGTAGTCTCCGGGACAGTAGCAATCAGCCCCAGCATTTT
CASSLRDSSNQPQHF
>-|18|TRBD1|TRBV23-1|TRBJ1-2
TGCGCCAGCTTTGGCAGGACGAGGACAGGGCCCTGGGGCTATGGCTACACCTTC
CASFGRTRTGPWGYGYTF
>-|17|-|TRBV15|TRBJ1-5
TGTGCCACCAGCAGGGGACGACGGATTTACAGCAATCAGCCCCAGCATTTT
CATSRGRRIYSNQPQHF
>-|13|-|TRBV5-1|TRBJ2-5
TGCGCCAGCAGCTTGGGTGGGGCCGAGACCCAGTACTTC
CASSLGGAETQYF
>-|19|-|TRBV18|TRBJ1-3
TGTGCCAGCTCACCCTCTAACGGTCCTGCAGCGCGCTCTGGAAACACCATATATTTT
CASSPSNGPAARSGNTIYF
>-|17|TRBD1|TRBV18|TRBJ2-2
TGTGCCAGCTCACCCGGACAGGGGGCGCATATGACCGGGGAGCTGTTTTTT
CASSPGQGAHMTGELFF
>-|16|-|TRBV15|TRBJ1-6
TGTGCCACCAGCGGACTGGACAGTCTCTATAATTCACCCCTCCACTTT
CATSGLDSLYNSPLHF
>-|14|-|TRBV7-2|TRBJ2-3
TGTGCCAGCAGCCCGGGTAGCCTGGGAGATACGCAGTATTTT
CASSPGSLGDTQYF